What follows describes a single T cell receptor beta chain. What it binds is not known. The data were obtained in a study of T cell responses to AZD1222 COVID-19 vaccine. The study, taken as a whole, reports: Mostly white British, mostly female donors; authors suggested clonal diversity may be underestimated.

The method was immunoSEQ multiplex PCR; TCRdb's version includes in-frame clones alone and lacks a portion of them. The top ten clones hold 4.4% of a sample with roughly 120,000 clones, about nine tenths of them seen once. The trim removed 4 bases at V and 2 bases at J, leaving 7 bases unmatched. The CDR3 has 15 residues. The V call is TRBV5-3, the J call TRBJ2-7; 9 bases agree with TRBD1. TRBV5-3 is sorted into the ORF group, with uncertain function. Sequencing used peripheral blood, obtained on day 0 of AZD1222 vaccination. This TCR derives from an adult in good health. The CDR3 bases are TGTGCCAGAAGCGGGAAAGGACAGGGGACCTACGAGCAGTACTTC. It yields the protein CARSGKGQGTYEQYF.